This T cell receptor (beta chain) was sequenced during a study of identical twins. Study-wide results and caveats: Out-of-frame sharing of TCR alpha in monozygotic twins was underestimated by models.

J was trimmed by 10 bases and V by 1 base; bases with no gene match: 14. This CDR3 spans 17 amino acids. The germline gives CDR1 SGHAT, CDR2 FQNNGV. A remark on this clonotype: Its antigen is still unknown.

From the 5' RACE reads, TCRdb called clonotypes with MiXCR, one entry per CDR3 protein. The profile covers around 490,000 distinct CDR3 sequences, with 13% to 15% appearing a single time and approximately 0.98% taken by the ten largest. These data were also filed under a second study, of yellow fever vaccine responses in identical twins.

The clonotype originates from a woman between 18 and 29 years old in good health. Sequenced material: CD4+ T cells sorted from blood. J is TRBJ2-1 and V is TRBV11-2; TRBD2 aligns across 9 bases. The CDR3 reads CASSLVPGGGAFQEQFF. The DNA for the CDR3 is TGTGCCAGCAGCTTAGTGCCTGGCGGGGGGGCATTTCAAGAGCAGTTCTTC.